What follows are 12 T cell receptor beta chains derived from one specimen sequenced in a study of cytomegalovirus exposure and HLA in healthy donors. This PCR relied on a set of 60 Vbeta primers and 13 Jbeta primers. The method was immunoSEQ multiplex PCR; TCRdb's version includes in-frame clones alone and lacks a portion of them. The sample lists some 40,000 clones, 53% occurring once. The sequencing sample was made of PBMCs. The receptors here all came from a woman aged 40 to 50 in good health and CMV-seropositive.

The chain joins TRBV6-5 to TRBJ1-2, with 8 bases matching TRBD1. CDR1 is MNHEY and CDR2 is SVGAGI in the germline V gene. The V and J ends lost 6 bases and 8 bases, in that order; junction bases with no gene match: 8. The CDR3 is 13 amino acids. The CDR3 DNA follows: TGTGCCAGCAGCCCGGACAGGGTTGAAGGCTACACCTTC. Amino acid sequence: CASSPDRVEGYTF.

J is TRBJ1-5 and V is TRBV21-1. TRBV21-1 is a recognized pseudogene. The length of the CDR3 is 13 residues. CDR3 in amino acids: CARRARKNQPQHF. The CDR3 DNA reads as TGTGCCAGGCGGGCTAGGAAAAATCAGCCCCAGCATTTT.

This chain uses TRBV9 with TRBJ2-5, with 8 positions matching TRBD2. V shed 4 bases and J 0 bases; nucleotides not matched to a gene: 5. The CDR3 extends over 15 amino acids. Germline V lookup: CDR1 SGDLS, CDR2 YYNGEE. CDR3 DNA sequence: TGTGCCAGCAGCTCTCGGGGGGGGAACCAAGAGACCCAGTACTTC. Translated: CASSSRGGNQETQYF.

The chain links TRBV27 to TRBJ1-5; 7 bases fit TRBD1. CDR3 length equals 15 residues. V was clipped by 6 bases and J by 3 bases; unmatched bases: 8. Germline CDR1 and CDR2: MNHEY and SMNVEV (reference sequence). The CDR3: CASRGAGGPNQPQHF. The CDR3 coding sequence is TGTGCCAGCAGGGGAGCAGGGGGACCCAATCAGCCCCAGCATTTT.

The CDR3 coding sequence is TGTGCCAGCAGCTTAGAGCGGAAGGACGAGCAGTACTTC. It yields the protein CASSLERKDEQYF. The chain is built from TRBV7-9 and TRBJ2-5; tentatively, D is TRBD2 (5 bases). The J call may be incorrect, as the DNA end agrees better with TRBJ2-7. CDR3 length equals 13 residues. Germline assignment: CDR1 SEHNR and CDR2 FQNEAQ (reference sequence).

The chain carries TRBV14 and TRBJ2-3; weak D call: TRBD2 (6 bases). Germline CDR1 is SGHDN and CDR2 is FVKESK. Trimming left V 4 bases short and J 7 bases short, with 15 bases between. The CDR3 loop spans 14 amino acids. This CDR3 reads CASSRTIELNTQYF. DNA for the CDR3: TGTGCCAGCAGCCGGACTATTGAGCTAAATACGCAGTATTTT.

V and J are TRBV13 and TRBJ2-7; TRBD1 matches at 12 bases. The V and J ends lost 5 bases and 4 bases, in that order; junction bases with no gene match: 3. The CDR3 sequence is 14 residues long. CDR1 is PRHDT, CDR2 FYEKMQ, per germline (reference sequence). CDR3 sequence reads: CASSPGQGAYEQYF. The DNA of the CDR3 is TGTGCCAGCAGCCCGGGACAGGGGGCGTACGAGCAGTACTTC.

V usage is TRBV5-1 and J usage is TRBJ2-3, with 9 bases that match TRBD1. This CDR3 comprises 15 residues. Germline trimming cut 0 bases from V and 6 bases from J; bases unmatched to any gene: 5. Germline CDR1 reads SGHRS; CDR2 reads YFSETQ. DNA for the CDR3: TGCGCCAGCAGCTTGGACAGGGGGCAATCGGATACGCAGTATTTT. Translated, it gives CASSLDRGQSDTQYF.

The genes are TRBV2 and TRBJ1-5; 7 bases map to TRBD1. Unmatched junction bases numbered 7, after V lost 2 bases and J lost 6 bases. The CDR3 extends over 15 amino acids. Germline V gene data show CDR1 as SNHLY and CDR2 as FYNNEI. CDR3 sequence reads: CASSESDRPVQPQHF. CDR3 nucleotides: TGTGCCAGCAGTGAATCGGACAGGCCCGTTCAGCCCCAGCATTTT.

This sequence joins TRBV6-1 and TRBJ2-3; 8 bases map to TRBD2. V lost 6 bases to trimming and J lost 4 bases; unmatched junction nucleotides: 0. The length of the CDR3 is 12 residues. Germline CDR1 is MNHNS and CDR2 is SASEGT. The CDR3 loop is CASRLAADTQYF. The CDR3 DNA reads TGTGCCAGCAGACTAGCGGCAGATACGCAGTATTTT.

The chain recombines TRBV11-2 with TRBJ1-2, with 9 bases fitting TRBD1. J was trimmed by 2 bases and V by 2 bases; bases with no gene match: 3. Germline V CDR1 and CDR2: SGHAT, FQNNGV. CDR3 length: 15 residues. The CDR3 DNA is TGTGCCAGCAGCTTACCTGACAGGGGGAACTATGGCTACACCTTC. Translation: CASSLPDRGNYGYTF.

A note on this clone: The identical CDR3 is also encoded by other nucleotide sequences in the sample. The chain combines TRBV4-1 with TRBJ2-7, with 7 nucleotides matching TRBD2. CDR3 length: 13 amino acids. CDR1 and CDR2 from the germline V gene are MGHRA and YSYEKL. The ends lost 1 base at V and 7 bases at J; junction bases unmatched: 4. CDR3 amino acids: CASSQGEGGEQYF. The CDR3 DNA reads TGCGCCAGCAGCCAAGGGGAGGGAGGAGAGCAGTACTTC.